This TCR beta chain was retrieved from a study of glioma-infiltrating T cells. Whole-study results and caveats: Non-neoplastic patients had below-expected tissue-blood divergence, while all gliomas exceeded expectation. Very few CDR3 sequences were shared between tissue and blood.

The iRepertoire nested amplicon-rescue multiplex PCR amplified TCR alpha and beta CDR3s from RNA. For one-step reverse transcription and amplification, about 90-400 ng of tissue mRNA or PBMC total RNA was used. TCRdb redid the calling of the multiplex PCR reads with MiXCR, one entry per CDR3 protein. The profile shows around 90,000 distinct CDR3 sequences, 40% of them singletons. The CDR3 covers 15 residues. With 6 bases removed from V and 1 base from J, the gap between germline ends came to 10 bases. There are many counts of this clonotype. Its antigen is not known. The genes are TRBV12-3 or TRBV12-4 and TRBJ2-6; D possibly corresponds to TRBD1 (5 bases). The TCR sequence derives from a human donor with low-grade glioma or glioblastoma, undergoing nonglioma brain surgery, or in good health (not recorded which). Input material: glioma tissue, nonneoplastic brain tissue, or PBMCs (not recorded which). The CDR3 DNA reads as TGTGCCAGCAGGGTAAGGGGATCTGGGGCCAACGTCCTGACTTTC. It encodes CASRVRGSGANVLTF.